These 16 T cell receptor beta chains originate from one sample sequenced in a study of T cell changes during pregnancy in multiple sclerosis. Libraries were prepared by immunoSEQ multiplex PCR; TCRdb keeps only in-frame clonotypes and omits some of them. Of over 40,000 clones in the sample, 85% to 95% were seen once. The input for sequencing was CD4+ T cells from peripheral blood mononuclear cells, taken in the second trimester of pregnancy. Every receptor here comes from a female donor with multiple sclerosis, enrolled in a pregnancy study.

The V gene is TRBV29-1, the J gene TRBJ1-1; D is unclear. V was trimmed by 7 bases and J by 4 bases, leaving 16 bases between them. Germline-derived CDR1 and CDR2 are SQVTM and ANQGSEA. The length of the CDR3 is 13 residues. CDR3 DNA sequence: TGCAGCGCCCCCCGCGGGGTCGGCACTGAAGCTTTCTTT. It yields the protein CSAPRGVGTEAFF. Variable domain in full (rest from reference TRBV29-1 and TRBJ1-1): SAVISQKPSRDICQRGTSLTIQCQVDSQVTMMFWYRQQPGQSLTLIATANQGSEATYESGFVIDKFPISRPNLTFSTLTVSNMSPEDSSIYLCSAPRGVGTEAFFGQGTRLTVV.

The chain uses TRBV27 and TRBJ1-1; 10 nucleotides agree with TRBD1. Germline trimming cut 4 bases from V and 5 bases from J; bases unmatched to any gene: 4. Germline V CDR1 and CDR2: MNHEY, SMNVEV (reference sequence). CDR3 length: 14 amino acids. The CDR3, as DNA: TGTGCCAGCAGTTCGACAGGGGGCCGGACTGAAGCTTTCTTT. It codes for CASSSTGGRTEAFF.

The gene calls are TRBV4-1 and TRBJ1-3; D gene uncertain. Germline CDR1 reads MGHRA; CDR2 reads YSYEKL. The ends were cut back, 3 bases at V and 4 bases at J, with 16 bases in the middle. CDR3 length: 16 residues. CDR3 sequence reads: CASSQTPPGGGNTIYF. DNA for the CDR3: TGCGCCAGCAGCCAGACCCCACCGGGTGGAGGAAACACCATATATTTT.

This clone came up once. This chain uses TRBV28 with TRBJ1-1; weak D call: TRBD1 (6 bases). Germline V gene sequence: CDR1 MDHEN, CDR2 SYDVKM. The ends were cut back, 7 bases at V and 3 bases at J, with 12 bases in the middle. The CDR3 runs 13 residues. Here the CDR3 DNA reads TGTGCCAGCATCACGGGGGGCGACACTGAAGCTTTCTTT. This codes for CASITGGDTEAFF.

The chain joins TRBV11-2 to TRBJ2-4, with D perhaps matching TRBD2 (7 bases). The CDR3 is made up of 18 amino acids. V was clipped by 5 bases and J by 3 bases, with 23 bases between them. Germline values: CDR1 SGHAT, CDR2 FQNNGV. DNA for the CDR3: TGTGCCAGCAGCGAAGTGGGGGGGGGCGAGGTAGGCAAAAACATTCAGTACTTC. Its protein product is CASSEVGGGEVGKNIQYF. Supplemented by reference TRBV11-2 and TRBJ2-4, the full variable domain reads EAGVAQSPRYKIIEKRQSVAFWCNPISGHATLYWYQQILGQGPKLLIQFQNNGVVDDSQLPKDRFSAERLKGVDSTLKIQPAKLEDSAVYLCASSEVGGGEVGKNIQYFGAGTRLSVL.

In DNA form, the CDR3 reads TGTGCCAGCAGCCAATGGGACAGGACTGGGGCCAACGTCCTGACTTTC. Amino acid sequence: CASSQWDRTGANVLTF. The rearrangement joins TRBV16 to TRBJ2-6, with 8 positions matching TRBD1. The V gene end was trimmed by 1 base and the J gene end by 2 bases; junction bases not matched to a gene: 1. Germline V gene data show CDR1 as KGHSY and CDR2 as FQNENV. The CDR3 has 16 residues.

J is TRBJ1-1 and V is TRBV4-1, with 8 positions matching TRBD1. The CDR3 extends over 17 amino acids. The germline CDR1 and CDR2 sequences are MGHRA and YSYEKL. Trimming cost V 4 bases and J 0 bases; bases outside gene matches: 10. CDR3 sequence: CASSPSEAGGMNTEAFF. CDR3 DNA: TGCGCCAGCAGCCCCTCCGAGGCAGGGGGCATGAACACTGAAGCTTTCTTT.

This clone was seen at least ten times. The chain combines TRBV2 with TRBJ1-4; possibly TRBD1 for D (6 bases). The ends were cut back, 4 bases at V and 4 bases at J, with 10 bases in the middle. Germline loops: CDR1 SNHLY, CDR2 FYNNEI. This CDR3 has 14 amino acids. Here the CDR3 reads CASSVRTVNEKLFF. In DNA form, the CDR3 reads TGTGCCAGCAGTGTACGGACAGTTAATGAAAAACTGTTTTTT. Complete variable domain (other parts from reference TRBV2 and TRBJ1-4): EPEVTQTPSHQVTQMGQEVILRCVPISNHLYFYWYRQILGQKVEFLVSFYNNEISEKSEIFDDQFSVERPDGSNFTLKIRSTKLEDSAMYFCASSVRTVNEKLFFGSGTQLSVL.

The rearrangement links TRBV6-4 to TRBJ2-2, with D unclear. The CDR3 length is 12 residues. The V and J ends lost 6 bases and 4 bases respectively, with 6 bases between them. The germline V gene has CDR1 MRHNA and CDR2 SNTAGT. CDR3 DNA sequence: TGTGCCAGCAGGAGTGGCACCGGGGAGCTGTTTTTT. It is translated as CASRSGTGELFF.

DNA for the CDR3: TGTGCCAGCAGCCGGAGTCTGGGGGCCAATGAAAAACTGTTTTTT. Encoded protein: CASSRSLGANEKLFF. The V gene is TRBV14, the J gene TRBJ1-4; possibly TRBD1 for D (6 bases). This CDR3 is built from 15 residues. The V gene's germline CDR1 is SGHDN and CDR2 FVKESK. Deletions cut 4 bases from V and 5 bases from J, with 14 bases between.

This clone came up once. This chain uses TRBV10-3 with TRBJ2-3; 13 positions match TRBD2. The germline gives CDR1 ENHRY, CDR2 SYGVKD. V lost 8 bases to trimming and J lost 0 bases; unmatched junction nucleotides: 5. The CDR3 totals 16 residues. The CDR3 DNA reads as TGTGCCATCCGAGGACTAGCGGGGGCTAGCACAGATACGCAGTATTTT. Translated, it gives CAIRGLAGASTDTQYF.

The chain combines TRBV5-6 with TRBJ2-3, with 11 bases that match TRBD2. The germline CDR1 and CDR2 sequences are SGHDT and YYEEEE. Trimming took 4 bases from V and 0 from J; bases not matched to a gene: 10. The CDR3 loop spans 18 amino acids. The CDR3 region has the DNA TGTGCCAGCAGCGCCCTAGCGGGGGGCGACCAAAGCACAGATACGCAGTATTTT. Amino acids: CASSALAGGDQSTDTQYF.

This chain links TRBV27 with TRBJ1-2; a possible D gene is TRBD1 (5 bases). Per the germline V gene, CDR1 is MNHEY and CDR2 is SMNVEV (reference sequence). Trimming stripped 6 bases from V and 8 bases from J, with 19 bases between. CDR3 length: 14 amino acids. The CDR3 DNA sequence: TGTGCCAGCAGGGCCCCGAAGTCAGGGAAGGGCTACACCTTC. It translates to CASRAPKSGKGYTF.

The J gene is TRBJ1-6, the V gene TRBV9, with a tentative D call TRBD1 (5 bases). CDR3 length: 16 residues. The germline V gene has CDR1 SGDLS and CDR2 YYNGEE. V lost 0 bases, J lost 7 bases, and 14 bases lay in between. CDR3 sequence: CASSVGGPRANSPLHF. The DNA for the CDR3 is TGTGCCAGCAGCGTAGGTGGGCCCAGGGCCAATTCACCCCTCCACTTT.

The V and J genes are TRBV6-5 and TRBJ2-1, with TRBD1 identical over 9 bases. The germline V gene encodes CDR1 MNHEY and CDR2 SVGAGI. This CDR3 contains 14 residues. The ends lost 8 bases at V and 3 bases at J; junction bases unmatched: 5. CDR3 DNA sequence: TGTGCCAGCCGCTACAGGGGGCGCTACAATGAGCAGTTCTTC. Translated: CASRYRGRYNEQFF.

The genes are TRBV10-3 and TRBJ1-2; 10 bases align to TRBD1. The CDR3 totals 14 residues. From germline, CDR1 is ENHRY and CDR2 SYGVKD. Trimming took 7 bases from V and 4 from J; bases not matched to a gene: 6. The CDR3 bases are TGTGCCATCACTCCTGACAGGGGGCTCTATGGCTACACCTTC. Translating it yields CAITPDRGLYGYTF.